The 12 T cell receptor beta chains listed next were all sequenced from one sample in a study of T cells in Graves' hyperthyroidism and ophthalmopathy. TCR beta CDR3 sequences were amplified from RNA transcripts. An initial round of RT-PCR targeting the TCR CDR3 relied on the HTBI primer set. TCRdb re-derived calls from the multiplex PCR reads in MiXCR, one entry per CDR3 protein. The data contain about 300,000 distinct CDR3 sequences, roughly 19% of them singletons. Sequenced sample: blood. These receptors all come from a man aged 50 to 60 with Graves' ophthalmopathy.

The V and J genes are TRBV7-9 and TRBJ1-2; D uncertain. Trimming pared 8 bases from V and 0 bases from J, leaving 13 bases between. The CDR3 totals 14 residues. CDR1 SEHNR and CDR2 FQNEAQ come from the germline V gene (reference sequence). CDR3: CASPQHYTNYGYTF. DNA of the CDR3: TGTGCCAGCCCTCAGCATTACACTAACTATGGCTACACCTTC.

CDR3 nucleotide sequence: TGTGCCAGCAGCCAGACTCAGGGCGTTAATTCACCCCTCCACTTT. Encoded protein: CASSQTQGVNSPLHF. This chain links TRBV3-1 with TRBJ1-6; possibly TRBD1 for D (5 bases). The ends were cut back, 3 bases at V and 6 bases at J, with 12 bases in the middle. Germline lookup yields CDR1 LGHDT and CDR2 YNNKEL (reference sequence). This CDR3 is built from 15 residues.

This clonotype was detected many times. The DNA for the CDR3 is TGTGCCAGCAGCTTAGCCTATGAAAAACTGTTTTTT. It codes for CASSLAYEKLFF. The chain joins TRBV11-2 to TRBJ1-4; D uncertain. The V gene lost 1 base and the J gene lost 6 bases, with 3 bases spanning the gap. CDR1 and CDR2 (germline): SGHAT, FQNNGV. The CDR3 is 12 residues long. Supplemented by reference TRBV11-2 and TRBJ1-4, the full variable domain reads EAGVAQSPRYKIIEKRQSVAFWCNPISGHATLYWYQQILGQGPKLLIQFQNNGVVDDSQLPKDRFSAERLKGVDSTLKIQPAKLEDSAVYLCASSLAYEKLFFGSGTQLSVL.

The rearrangement joins TRBV6-5 to TRBJ1-1; TRBD1 might be the D (5 bases). This CDR3 comprises 13 residues. The germline V gene has CDR1 MNHEY and CDR2 SVGAGI. Between the trimmed V and J ends, which lost 2 bases and 3 bases, there was a span of 7 bases. The CDR3 sequence: CASSYIQDTEAFF. The CDR3 DNA is TGTGCCAGCAGTTACATACAGGACACTGAAGCTTTCTTT.

V gene TRBV20-1 combines with J gene TRBJ2-5, with 9 nucleotides matching TRBD2. This CDR3 comprises 15 residues. The junction had 7 bases not matched to a gene; V was cut back by 0 bases and J by 5 bases. Germline V gene lookup returns CDR1 DFQATT and CDR2 SNEGSKA (reference sequence). The CDR3, as DNA: TGCAGTGCTAGAGATCCAGGCGGGAGGGGGGAGACCCAGTACTTC. The encoded protein is CSARDPGGRGETQYF.

This clonotype was seen many times. The V gene is TRBV18, the J gene TRBJ2-5, with TRBD2 matching 7 bases. The CDR3 is made up of 14 amino acids. CDR1 is KGHSH and CDR2 is LQKENI in the germline V gene. J was trimmed by 2 bases and V by 4 bases; bases with no gene match: 4. CDR3 residues: CASSLGLGQETQYF. As DNA, the CDR3 is TGTGCCAGCTCACTCGGACTAGGTCAAGAGACCCAGTACTTC.

This chain joins TRBV12-3 or TRBV12-4 and TRBJ1-2; D not resolved. The CDR3 has 13 amino acids. V was shortened by 3 bases and J by 7 bases, with 12 bases between the two germline ends. Here the CDR3 reads CASSFSFGSGYTF. The DNA for the CDR3 is TGTGCCAGCAGTTTTAGTTTTGGGAGTGGCTACACCTTC.

This clonotype occurred many times. The rearrangement joins TRBV7-8 to TRBJ2-2; D gene ambiguous. The germline gives CDR1 SGHVS, CDR2 FQNEAQ. The CDR3 consists of 14 residues. With 0 bases removed from V and 4 bases from J, the gap between germline ends came to 6 bases. CDR3 region: CASSLARGTGELFF. In nucleotides, the CDR3 is TGTGCCAGCAGCTTAGCGCGCGGCACCGGGGAGCTGTTTTTT.

This clonotype was detected only a few times. The chain links TRBV10-3 to TRBJ2-2; 9 bases are a match to TRBD2. The CDR3 is 14 amino acids. After removal of 7 bases from V and 4 bases from J, the junction contained 4 bases not matched to a gene. Germline-derived CDR1 and CDR2 are ENHRY and SYGVKD. CDR3 sequence: CAIKTSGSTGELFF. CDR3 DNA sequence: TGTGCCATCAAGACTAGCGGAAGCACCGGGGAGCTGTTTTTT.

This chain connects TRBV19 to TRBJ2-5; 7 positions agree with TRBD1. Germline lookup yields CDR1 LNHDA and CDR2 SQIVND (reference sequence). V dropped 8 bases and J dropped 4; count of bases not matched to a gene: 7. The CDR3 contains 13 residues. The CDR3 region is CASGLGQRETQYF. The CDR3 DNA is TGTGCCAGTGGTCTGGGACAGCGAGAGACCCAGTACTTC.

The chain is built from TRBV19 and TRBJ1-1, with D perhaps matching TRBD1 (5 bases). The V gene lost 5 bases and the J gene lost 4 bases, with 14 bases spanning the gap. Germline assignment: CDR1 LNHDA and CDR2 SQIVND (reference sequence). This CDR3 contains 14 residues. The CDR3 DNA reads as TGTGCCAGTAGTGCAACGGAGGGGAGCACTGAAGCTTTCTTT. Translation gives CASSATEGSTEAFF.

This clonotype was picked up many times. This chain connects TRBV28 to TRBJ2-5, with D possibly matching TRBD1 (5 bases). V shed 7 bases and J shed 2 bases, with 14 bases lying between them. The CDR3 runs 14 residues. Germline V gives CDR1 MDHEN, CDR2 SYDVKM. The CDR3 sequence: CASIADGHQETQYF. The CDR3 bases are TGTGCCAGCATTGCGGACGGACATCAAGAGACCCAGTACTTC.